Listed here are 7 T cell receptor beta chains from one sample, sequenced in a study of PD-L1 blockade in urothelial cancer. Repertoires were generated with immunoSEQ multiplex PCR, while TCRdb's copy carries only in-frame clones and drops some. The sample holds fewer than 75,000 clones, around four fifths seen once. Sequences were derived from PBMCs, sampled around atezolizumab (anti-PD-L1) treatment. These receptors all come from a man in his sixties or seventies with urothelial cancer.

The CDR3 sequence is CASSLRVGAGNQPQHF. CDR3 sequence (DNA): TGTGCCAGCAGTTTACGGGTGGGGGCTGGCAATCAGCCCCAGCATTTT. J is TRBJ1-5 and V is TRBV28; D possibly corresponds to TRBD1 (6 bases). The ends were cut back, 2 bases at V and 2 bases at J, with 13 bases in the middle. CDR3 length: 16 residues. CDR1 MDHEN and CDR2 SYDVKM come from the germline V gene.

This clone was seen once. The chain employs TRBV11-2 and TRBJ2-5, with 9 bases lining up with TRBD1. Germline values: CDR1 SGHAT, CDR2 FQNNGV. CDR3 length: 15 amino acids. The junction had 7 bases not matched to a gene; V was cut back by 4 bases and J by 4 bases. CDR3 amino acids: CASSSTQDRGETQYF. The DNA of the CDR3 is TGTGCCAGCAGCTCCACCCAGGACAGGGGAGAGACCCAGTACTTC.

This clone counts as medium-sized. The chain employs TRBV29-1 and TRBJ2-1, with TRBD2 matching over 7 bases. Germline V lookup: CDR1 SQVTM, CDR2 ANQGSEA. The CDR3 length is 14 residues. Losses at the gene ends were 2 bases for V and 7 bases for J; bases not matched to a gene: 8. CDR3 DNA sequence: TGCAGCGTTGAACTAGCGGACGGAGAGAATGAGCAGTTCTTC. Residues: CSVELADGENEQFF.

The chain joins TRBV4-2 to TRBJ2-3, with 7 bases matching TRBD2. CDR1 is LGHNA and CDR2 is YNFKEQ in the germline V gene. CDR3 length equals 16 residues. Trimming removed 0 bases from V and 1 base from J; junction bases left unmatched: 4. CDR3 coding DNA: TGTGCCAGCAGCCAAGATCGGCTAGCGGGCACAGATACGCAGTATTTT. It encodes CASSQDRLAGTDTQYF.

This chain connects TRBV4-1 to TRBJ2-7, with TRBD2 matching over 8 bases. J gave up 2 bases and V 3 bases, and 3 bases lay outside the gene matches. From germline, CDR1 is MGHRA and CDR2 YSYEKL. CDR3 length equals 14 residues. The CDR3 nucleotides read TGCGCCAGCAGCCATAGCGGGACGACCTACGAGCAGTACTTC. Its protein product is CASSHSGTTYEQYF.

This clone was seen a few times. This chain joins TRBV4-2 and TRBJ2-7; weak D call: TRBD1 (5 bases). This CDR3 has 15 amino acids. Trimming pared 3 bases from V and 1 base from J, leaving 13 bases between. Germline values: CDR1 LGHNA, CDR2 YNFKEQ. CDR3 in amino acids: CASSHRTSNSYEQYF. DNA of the CDR3: TGTGCCAGCAGCCACAGGACATCCAATTCCTACGAGCAGTACTTC.

This clone was seen once. The genes are TRBV27 and TRBJ2-7; a possible D gene is TRBD1 (6 bases). V was clipped by 2 bases and J by 3 bases, with 14 bases between them. The CDR3 sequence is 15 residues long. The germline gives CDR1 MNHEY, CDR2 SMNVEV (reference sequence). Written as DNA, the CDR3 is TGTGCCAGCAGTTTACGCCCAGGGGCGGGCTACGAGCAGTACTTC. The encoded protein is CASSLRPGAGYEQYF.